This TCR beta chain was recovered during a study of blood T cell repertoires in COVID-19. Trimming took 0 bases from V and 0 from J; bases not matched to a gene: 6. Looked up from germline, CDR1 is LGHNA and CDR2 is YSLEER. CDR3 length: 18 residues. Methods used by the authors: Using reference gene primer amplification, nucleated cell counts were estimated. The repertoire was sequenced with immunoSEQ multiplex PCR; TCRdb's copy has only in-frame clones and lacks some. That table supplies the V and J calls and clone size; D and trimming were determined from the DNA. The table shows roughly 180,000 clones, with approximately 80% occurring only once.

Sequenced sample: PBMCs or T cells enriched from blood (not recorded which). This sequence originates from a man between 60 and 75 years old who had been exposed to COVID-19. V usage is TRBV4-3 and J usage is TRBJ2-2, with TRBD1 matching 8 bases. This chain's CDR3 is CASSQDPSGGSNTGELFF. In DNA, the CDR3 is TGCGCCAGCAGCCAAGATCCGTCAGGGGGCTCGAACACCGGGGAGCTGTTTTTT.